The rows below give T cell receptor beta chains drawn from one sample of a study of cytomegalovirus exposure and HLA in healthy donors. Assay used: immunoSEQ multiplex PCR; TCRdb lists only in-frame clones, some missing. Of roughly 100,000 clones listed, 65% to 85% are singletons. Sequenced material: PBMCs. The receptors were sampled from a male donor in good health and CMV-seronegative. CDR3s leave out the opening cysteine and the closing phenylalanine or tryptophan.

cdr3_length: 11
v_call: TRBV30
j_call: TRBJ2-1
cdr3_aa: AYGVPGPNEQF

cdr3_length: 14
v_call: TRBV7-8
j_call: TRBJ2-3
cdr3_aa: ASSYLPGVGTDTQY

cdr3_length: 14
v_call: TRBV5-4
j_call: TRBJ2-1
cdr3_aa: ASSLGGLASYNEQF

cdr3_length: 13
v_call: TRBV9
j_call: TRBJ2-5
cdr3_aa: ASSLRGDGRETQY

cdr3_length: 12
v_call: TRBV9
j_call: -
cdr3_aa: ASSAGTGGDEQY

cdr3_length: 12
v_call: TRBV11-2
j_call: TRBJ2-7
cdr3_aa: ASSLDFRSTSLH

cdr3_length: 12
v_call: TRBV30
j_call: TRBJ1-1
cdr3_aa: AWRNRERNTEAF

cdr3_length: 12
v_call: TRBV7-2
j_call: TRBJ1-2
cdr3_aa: ASSPKDKFYGYT

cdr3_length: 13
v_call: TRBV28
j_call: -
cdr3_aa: ASTNTGQAPYEQY

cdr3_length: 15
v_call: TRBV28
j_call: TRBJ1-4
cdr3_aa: ASSLWSGRGAAEKLF

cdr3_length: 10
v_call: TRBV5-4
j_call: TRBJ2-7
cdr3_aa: ASSSEYYEQY

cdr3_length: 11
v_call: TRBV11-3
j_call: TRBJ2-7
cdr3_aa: ASRGGSYYEQY

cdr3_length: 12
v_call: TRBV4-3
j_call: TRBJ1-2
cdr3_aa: ASSPHPGTGVFT

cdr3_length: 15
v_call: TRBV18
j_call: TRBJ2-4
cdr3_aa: ASSPLPGQLAKNIQY

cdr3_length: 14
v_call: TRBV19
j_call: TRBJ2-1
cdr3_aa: ASSTTSGANYNEQF

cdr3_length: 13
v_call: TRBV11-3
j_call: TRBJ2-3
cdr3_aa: ASSASAGMSDTQY

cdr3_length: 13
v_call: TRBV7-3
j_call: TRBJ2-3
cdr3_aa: ASSPGGRVTDTQY

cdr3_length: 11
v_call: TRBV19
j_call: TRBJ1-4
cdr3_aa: ASGGSAAGKLF

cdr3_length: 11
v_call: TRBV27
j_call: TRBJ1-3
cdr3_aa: ASSFGVGNTIY

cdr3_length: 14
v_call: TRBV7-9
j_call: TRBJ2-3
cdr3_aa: ASSLGLAGTTDTQY

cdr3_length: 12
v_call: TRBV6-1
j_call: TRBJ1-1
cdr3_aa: ASRVRWGDTEAF

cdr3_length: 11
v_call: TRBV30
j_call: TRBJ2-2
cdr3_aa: AWTDIYTGELF

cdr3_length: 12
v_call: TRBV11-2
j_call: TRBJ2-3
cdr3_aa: ASSPGDSTDTQY

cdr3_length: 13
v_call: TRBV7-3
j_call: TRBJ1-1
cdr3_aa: ASSLRGTGDTEAF

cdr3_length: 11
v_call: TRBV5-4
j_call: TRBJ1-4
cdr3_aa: ASTSQGNEKLF

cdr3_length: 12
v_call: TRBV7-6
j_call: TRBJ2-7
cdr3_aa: ASSPGESSYEQY

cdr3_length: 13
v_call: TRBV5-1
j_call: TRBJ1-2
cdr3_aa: ASSPYDRGGYGYT

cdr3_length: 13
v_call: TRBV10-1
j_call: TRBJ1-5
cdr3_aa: ASRAIREINQPQH

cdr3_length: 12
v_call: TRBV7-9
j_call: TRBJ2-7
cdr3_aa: ASSLGGADYEQY

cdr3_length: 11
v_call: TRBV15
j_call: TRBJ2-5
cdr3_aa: ATNTGYQETQY

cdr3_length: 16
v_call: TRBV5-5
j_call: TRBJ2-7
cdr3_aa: ASSLLPGGALYHYEQY